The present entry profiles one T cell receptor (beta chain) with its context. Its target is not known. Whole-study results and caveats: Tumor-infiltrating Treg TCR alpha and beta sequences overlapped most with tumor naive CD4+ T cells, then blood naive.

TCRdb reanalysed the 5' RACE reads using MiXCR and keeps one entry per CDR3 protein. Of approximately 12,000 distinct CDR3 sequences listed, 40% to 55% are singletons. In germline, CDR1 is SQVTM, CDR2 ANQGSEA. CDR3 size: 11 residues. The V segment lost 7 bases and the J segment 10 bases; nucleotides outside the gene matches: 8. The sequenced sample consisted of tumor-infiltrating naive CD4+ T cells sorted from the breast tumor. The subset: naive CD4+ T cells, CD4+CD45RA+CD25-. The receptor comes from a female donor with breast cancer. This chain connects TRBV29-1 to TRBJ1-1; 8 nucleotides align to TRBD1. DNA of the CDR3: TGCAGCGGATTACTACAGGGGGTAGCTTTCTTT. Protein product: CSGLLQGVAFF.